In this sample, the clone carrying this T cell receptor (beta chain) turned up once. Its matching antigen is unknown. Only in-frame clones appear in the TCRdb table, and some are missing; sequencing was by immunoSEQ multiplex PCR. The sample has 95,000 to 100,000 clones; over 85% are singletons. This sample stems from a study of T cell responses to AZD1222 COVID-19 vaccine. Whole-study results and caveats: Only a handful of AZD1222 recipients, roughly 6 in all, had baseline seropositivity.

This CDR3 spans 19 amino acids. Trimming left V 4 bases short and J 0 bases short, with 22 bases between. In germline, CDR1 is MNHEY, CDR2 SMNVEV (reference sequence). The J gene is TRBJ2-4, the V gene TRBV27; possible D gene TRBD1, 6 bases. The starting material was peripheral blood, obtained on day 0 of AZD1222 vaccination. The TCR was taken from an adult in good health. The CDR3: CASSSTPPGQILAKNIQYF. In DNA form, the CDR3 reads TGTGCCAGCAGTTCTACCCCCCCGGGACAAATACTAGCCAAAAACATTCAGTACTTC.